This T cell receptor (beta chain) is from a study of OX40 agonist ivuxolimab in advanced cancers. Individuals having autoimmune disease history or systemic immunosuppression were not enrolled. Germline CDR1 SQVTM, CDR2 ANQGSEA. The CDR3 has 12 amino acids. Trimming pared 4 bases from V and 1 base from J, leaving 7 bases between. Using immunoSEQ multiplex PCR, the repertoire was profiled, and TCRdb retains in-frame clones only, with some absent. The data show fewer than 30,000 clones, 85% seen once. The V call is TRBV29-1, the J call TRBJ1-1, with D unclear. This sequence originates from an adult with an advanced solid tumor such as melanoma, head and neck, liver or kidney cancer. Source: CD4+ or CD8+ T cells sorted from blood, taken in a trial of the OX40 agonist ivuxolimab. The CDR3 DNA follows: TGCAGCGTTGTTATTTGGAACACTGAAGCTTTCTTT. This translates into CSVVIWNTEAFF.